This T cell receptor beta chain originates from a study of cytomegalovirus exposure and HLA in healthy donors. Details on this clone: Its specificity is not known.

Separation from the approximately 670-subject first cohort characterized the roughly 120-subject validation cohort, to which the donors belonged. The table came from immunoSEQ multiplex PCR; TCRdb's copy has only in-frame clones and leaves some out. Of some 150,000 clones listed, more than 70% were seen once; the top ten hold about 3%. General study findings and limits: Among TCR sequences, most were rare, though some public TCRs appeared in many donors. Over 150 TCR beta chains were listed as cytomegalovirus-associated. In vitro experiments confirmed that a few CMV-associated chains were specific for CMV antigens.

The origin of this receptor is a man aged 18 to 35 in good health and CMV-seronegative. The sequenced sample consisted of PBMCs.

The CDR3 DNA reads as TGTGCCAGCAGCCCCCGGATAGGAGAAGCCACAGATACGCAGTATTTT. Its translation: CASSPRIGEATDTQYF. V gene TRBV11-2 combines with J gene TRBJ2-3, with D unresolved. The CDR3 length is 16 residues. The V end lost 5 bases, the J end lost 2 bases, and 17 bases lay between the germline ends. Germline V CDR1 and CDR2: SGHAT, FQNNGV.